One sample yielded the 30 T cell receptor beta chains listed below, sequenced in a study of shared clonotypes between healthy human individuals. Sequencing was performed with immunoSEQ multiplex PCR; in TCRdb, only in-frame clones are kept and a portion is missing. The table includes about 680,000 clones, about 80% detected once. What was sequenced was memory CD4+ T cells sorted from blood. Stated subset: CD45RA-negative fraction. The receptors stem from a woman aged 30 to 39 in good health.

The gene calls are TRBV6-1 and TRBJ2-7, with 9 nucleotides matching TRBD2. Germline CDR1 reads MNHNS; CDR2 reads SASEGT. CDR3 length: 17 residues. V lost 1 base to trimming and J lost 5 bases; unmatched junction nucleotides: 12. CDR3 sequence reads: CASSEEVGLAGKNEQYF. The CDR3 region has the DNA TGTGCCAGCAGTGAAGAGGTGGGGCTAGCGGGAAAAAACGAGCAGTACTTC.

This clone was seen only once. The V and J genes are TRBV30 and TRBJ1-1, with TRBD1 identical over 11 bases. The trim removed 3 bases at V and 4 bases at J, leaving 4 bases unmatched. Germline-derived CDR1 and CDR2 are GTSNPN and SVGIG (reference sequence). The length of the CDR3 is 14 residues. The CDR3 DNA reads as TGTGCCTGGAGGAGAGGGACAGGGGGCACTGAAGCTTTCTTT. This codes for CAWRRGTGGTEAFF.

This clone was observed at least ten times. The chain uses TRBV25-1 and TRBJ2-1, with TRBD2 matching 9 bases. CDR1 MGHDK and CDR2 SYGVNS come from the germline V gene. Germline trimming cut 3 bases from V and 8 bases from J; bases unmatched to any gene: 14. CDR3 length: 17 amino acids. Here the CDR3 DNA reads TGTGCCAGCAGTGAGAGCCAGGGCGGGAGGGCCCTCGATGAGCAGTTCTTC. Its translation is CASSESQGGRALDEQFF. Filled out from reference TRBV25-1 and TRBJ2-1, the complete variable domain reads EADIYQTPRYLVIGTGKKITLECSQTMGHDKMYWYQQDPGMELHLIHYSYGVNSTEKGDLSSESTVSRIRTEHFPLTLESARPSHTSQYLCASSESQGGRALDEQFFGPGTRLTVL.

This clone was counted many times. The chain uses TRBV6-6 and TRBJ1-2; D is unresolved. Germline V CDR1 and CDR2: MNHNY, SVGAGI (reference sequence). There are 11 residues in the CDR3. The V end was cut by 6 bases, the J end by 7 bases, with 9 bases between. The CDR3 region has the DNA TGTGCCAGCAGGACTAAAGGTGGCTACACCTTC. Its protein is CASRTKGGYTF.

This chain joins TRBV6-1 and TRBJ1-5; D is undetermined. Trimming cost V 2 bases and J 11 bases, with 19 bases left between them. This CDR3 comprises 15 residues. Germline lookup yields CDR1 MNHNS and CDR2 SASEGT. As DNA, the CDR3 is TGTGCCAGCAGTGAAAGGGTCTCGGGGTTCAGGACCCAGCATTTT. Amino acids: CASSERVSGFRTQHF.

On this clone: The same CDR3 also results from other DNA sequences found in this sample. V gene TRBV6-1 combines with J gene TRBJ1-1; 9 positions match TRBD1. There are 14 residues in the CDR3. The germline gives CDR1 MNHNS, CDR2 SASEGT. The V segment lost 6 bases and the J segment 4 bases; nucleotides outside the gene matches: 6. The CDR3 protein is CASSVGQGSTEAFF. The DNA of the CDR3 is TGTGCCAGCAGCGTGGGACAGGGCAGCACTGAAGCTTTCTTT.

The chain combines TRBV5-4 with TRBJ2-1; no definite D call. V was shortened by 0 bases and J by 9 bases, with 10 bases between the two germline ends. The germline V gene has CDR1 SGHNT and CDR2 YYREEE (reference sequence). This CDR3 has 13 residues. In nucleotides, the CDR3 is TGTGCCAGCAGCTTGGATCGACGGAGTGAGCAGTTCTTC. Translating it yields CASSLDRRSEQFF.

This clone was found once. The V gene is TRBV19, the J gene TRBJ1-3; the match to TRBD1 covers 7 bases. CDR3 length: 13 amino acids. Trimming took 9 bases from V and 3 from J; bases not matched to a gene: 5. CDR1 is LNHDA and CDR2 is SQIVND in the germline V gene (reference sequence). The CDR3 DNA reads TGTGCCAGCTCCACAGGGGTTGGAAACACCATATATTTT. Protein sequence: CASSTGVGNTIYF. Drawing the rest from reference TRBV19 and TRBJ1-3, the complete variable domain is DGGITQSPKYLFRKEGQNVTLSCEQNLNHDAMYWYRQDPGQGLRLIYYSQIVNDFQKGDIAEGYSVSREKKESFPLTVTSAQKNPTAFYLCASSTGVGNTIYFGEGSWLTVV.

This clone was detected a few times. The chain uses TRBV11-1 and TRBJ2-7; maybe TRBD1 (6 bases). The CDR3 length is 16 residues. Germline CDR1 is SGHAT and CDR2 is FQDESV (reference sequence). Trimming left V 4 bases short and J 11 bases short, with 27 bases between. The CDR3, as DNA: TGTGCCAGCAGCTCGCCGGGACATGGGGCCCTTCTACCGGAGTACTTC. Translated: CASSSPGHGALLPEYF.

This chain uses TRBV9 with TRBJ2-5, with 12 bases lining up with TRBD2. The CDR3 loop spans 15 amino acids. Germline V lookup: CDR1 SGDLS, CDR2 YYNGEE. Unmatched junction bases numbered 3, after V lost 3 bases and J lost 3 bases. The CDR3 spells CASSARLAGEETQYF. In DNA, the CDR3 is TGTGCCAGCAGCGCCCGACTAGCGGGGGAAGAGACCCAGTACTTC. The full variable domain, with the rest looked up from reference TRBV9 and TRBJ2-5, is DSGVTQTPKHLITATGQRVTLRCSPRSGDLSVYWYQQSLDQGLQFLIQYYNGEERAKGNILERFSAQQFPDLHSELNLSSLELGDSALYFCASSARLAGEETQYFGPGTRLLVL.

V is TRBV7-9 and J is TRBJ2-3; the match to TRBD2 covers 10 bases. Germline loops: CDR1 SEHNR, CDR2 FQNEAQ (reference sequence). V shed 6 bases and J 5 bases; nucleotides not matched to a gene: 5. The CDR3 extends over 14 amino acids. For the CDR3, the DNA is TGTGCCAGCAGTTCTAGCGGGAGCGGAGATACGCAGTATTTT. Protein product: CASSSSGSGDTQYF. The full variable domain, its missing parts supplied by reference TRBV7-9 and TRBJ2-3, is DTGVSQNPRHKITKRGQNVTFRCDPISEHNRLYWYRQTLGQGPEFLTYFQNEAQLEKSRLLSDRFSAERPKGSFSTLEIQRTEQGDSAMYLCASSSSGSGDTQYFGPGTRLTVL.

The V call is TRBV6-1, the J call TRBJ2-5; no clear D. The CDR3 is made up of 14 amino acids. Germline CDR1 MNHNS, CDR2 SASEGT. V lost 6 bases, J lost 5 bases, and 16 bases lay in between. CDR3 residues: CASRQQRLKETQYF. In DNA, the CDR3 is TGTGCCAGCAGGCAACAGAGGTTGAAGGAGACCCAGTACTTC.

The chain carries TRBV7-9 and TRBJ2-3; D gene unclear. Trimming took off 4 bases at V and 6 bases at J, with 5 bases between the two ends. The CDR3 length is 11 residues. Germline loops: CDR1 SEHNR, CDR2 FQNEAQ (reference sequence). The CDR3 bases are TGTGCCAGCAGCTACCACGATACGCAGTATTTT. Its translation: CASSYHDTQYF.

In this sample, this clone turned up many times. The CDR3 is CASSFLWVGSTGELFF. CDR3 in DNA: TGTGCCAGCAGTTTCTTATGGGTGGGGTCCACCGGGGAGCTGTTTTTT. The V and J genes are TRBV28 and TRBJ2-2, with D uncertain. V dropped 3 bases and J dropped 4 bases, with 15 bases sitting between them. Germline V lookup: CDR1 MDHEN, CDR2 SYDVKM. The CDR3 is 16 residues long.

This sequence joins TRBV6-1 and TRBJ1-2; D is undetermined. The V end was cut by 8 bases, the J end by 5 bases, with 9 bases between. The CDR3 sequence is 11 residues long. Germline loops: CDR1 MNHNS, CDR2 SASEGT. The CDR3 here is CASRSQYGYTF. CDR3 DNA sequence: TGTGCCAGCCGTTCACAGTATGGCTACACCTTC.

This clone was found a few times. This chain links TRBV28 with TRBJ1-2; unclear D gene. The germline gives CDR1 MDHEN, CDR2 SYDVKM. The CDR3 runs to 16 residues. V shed 6 bases and J shed 5 bases, with 22 bases lying between them. The CDR3 DNA sequence: TGTGCCAGCAGGTCCCACGGGGTCCTCGAAGGGTATGGCTACACCTTC. Protein sequence: CASRSHGVLEGYGYTF.

This clone was seen only once. The genes are TRBV6-1 and TRBJ2-7; TRBD2 aligns across 7 bases. V trimming: 5 bases; J trimming: 0 bases; junction bases outside the gene matches: 7. Germline loops: CDR1 MNHNS, CDR2 SASEGT. This CDR3 contains 15 residues. CDR3 loop: CASSPYWEGSYEQYF. In nucleotides, the CDR3 is TGTGCCAGCAGTCCCTATTGGGAGGGCTCCTACGAGCAGTACTTC.

This clone was observed a few times. The gene calls are TRBV2 and TRBJ2-7; TRBD1 agrees at 9 bases. CDR3 size: 15 residues. CDR1 and CDR2 (germline): SNHLY, FYNNEI. The J segment lost 4 bases and the V segment lost 6 bases, leaving 10 bases of the junction unmatched. CDR3 DNA: TGTGCCAGCAGGGACGGACAGGGGCCTTTGTACGAGCAGTACTTC. Its protein is CASRDGQGPLYEQYF.

The chain recombines TRBV28 with TRBJ2-2, with D tentatively TRBD1 (6 bases). Between the trimmed V and J ends, which lost 3 bases and 6 bases, there was a span of 14 bases. The CDR3 has 15 amino acids. Per germline, CDR1 MDHEN and CDR2 SYDVKM. CDR3 loop: CASSFQQGFAGELFF. CDR3 sequence (DNA): TGTGCCAGCAGTTTCCAACAGGGATTTGCCGGGGAGCTGTTTTTT.

The chain links TRBV5-1 to TRBJ2-3; 7 bases fit TRBD2. V dropped 5 bases and J dropped 2; count of bases not matched to a gene: 8. Germline V gives CDR1 SGHRS, CDR2 YFSETQ. The CDR3 is 15 amino acids. CDR3 in amino acids: CASSGASGNTDTQYF. Here the CDR3 DNA reads TGCGCCAGCAGTGGGGCTAGCGGTAACACAGATACGCAGTATTTT.

The chain has TRBV30 and TRBJ2-7; D is undetermined. Germline V gives CDR1 GTSNPN, CDR2 SVGIG (reference sequence). Trimming cost V 0 bases and J 12 bases, with 15 bases left between them. The CDR3 totals 12 residues. CDR3 DNA: TGTGCCTGGAGTGTAGATCAGACGGTTGGGTACTTC. Its protein product is CAWSVDQTVGYF.

This clone occurred many times. J is TRBJ2-7 and V is TRBV19, with 9 bases that match TRBD1. V lost 1 base, J lost 3 bases, and 4 bases stayed unmatched. In germline, CDR1 is LNHDA, CDR2 SQIVND (reference sequence). This CDR3 is built from 15 residues. The CDR3 DNA follows: TGTGCCAGTAGTATAGGGGGACAGGGCTTCTACGAGCAGTACTTC. It codes for CASSIGGQGFYEQYF.

The V gene is TRBV2, the J gene TRBJ2-6, with 9 bases that match TRBD1. This CDR3 is built from 16 residues. CDR1 and CDR2 (germline): SNHLY, FYNNEI. V dropped 10 bases and J dropped 4; count of bases not matched to a gene: 11. The CDR3 is CATGTGRESGANVLTF. The CDR3 DNA reads as TGTGCCACCGGGACAGGGAGGGAGTCCGGGGCCAACGTCCTGACTTTC.

V is TRBV7-2 and J is TRBJ1-2; the match to TRBD1 covers 7 bases. The CDR3 spans 15 residues. Germline V gives CDR1 SGHTA, CDR2 FQGNSA. Unmatched junction bases numbered 5, after V lost 2 bases and J lost 2 bases. This CDR3 reads CASSLSTGVNYGYTF. DNA of the CDR3: TGTGCCAGCAGCTTAAGTACAGGGGTAAACTATGGCTACACCTTC. The complete variable domain, with remaining parts taken from reference TRBV7-2 and TRBJ1-2, reads GAGVSQSPSNKVTEKGKDVELRCDPISGHTALYWYRQSLGQGLEFLIYFQGNSAPDKSGLPSDRFSAERTGGSVSTLTIQRTQQEDSAVYLCASSLSTGVNYGYTFGSGTRLTVV.

The chain links TRBV9 to TRBJ2-3; 9 bases are shared with TRBD2. The CDR3 totals 16 residues. The junction had 8 bases not matched to a gene; V was cut back by 3 bases and J by 3 bases. The germline CDR1 and CDR2 sequences are SGDLS and YYNGEE. DNA of the CDR3: TGTGCCAGCAGCGCGTACTCTAGCGGGGTAACAGATACGCAGTATTTT. Translating it yields CASSAYSSGVTDTQYF.

The chain carries TRBV29-1 and TRBJ2-5, with D possibly matching TRBD1 (6 bases). V was pared by 6 bases and J by 2 bases, with 16 bases between. Germline values: CDR1 SQVTM, CDR2 ANQGSEA. The CDR3 length is 14 residues. The CDR3: CSVPPVGAQETQYF. The CDR3 region has the DNA TGCAGCGTCCCCCCGGTGGGGGCTCAAGAGACCCAGTACTTC.

V gene TRBV15 combines with J gene TRBJ1-5; D not resolved. Germline V gene data show CDR1 as LNHNV and CDR2 as YYDKDF (reference sequence). V was pared by 5 bases and J by 0 bases, with 11 bases between. The CDR3 length is 15 residues. CDR3 sequence (DNA): TGTGCCACCAGCGCCCGAAGGTTTAGCAATCAGCCCCAGCATTTT. Its protein product is CATSARRFSNQPQHF.

The rearrangement joins TRBV28 to TRBJ1-1; D gene unclear. Trimming removed 6 bases at V and 1 base at J, with 15 bases between. Germline CDR1 is MDHEN and CDR2 is SYDVKM. This CDR3 is built from 15 residues. CDR3 sequence: CASRITQLGNTEAFF. CDR3 bases: TGTGCCAGCAGAATAACTCAGCTGGGGAACACTGAAGCTTTCTTT.

The V and J genes are TRBV7-8 and TRBJ1-4; D not resolved. The CDR3 loop spans 14 amino acids. The germline CDR1 and CDR2 sequences are SGHVS and FQNEAQ. V lost 8 bases and J 1 base, leaving 11 bases between the germline ends. In nucleotides, the CDR3 is TGTGCCAGCCGATTACCGGGAACTAATGAAAAACTGTTTTTT. Its translation: CASRLPGTNEKLFF.

The chain joins TRBV6-6 to TRBJ1-5; 7 bases map to TRBD1. There are 14 residues in the CDR3. From germline, CDR1 is MNHNY and CDR2 SVGAGI (reference sequence). V was clipped by 8 bases and J by 1 base; unmatched bases: 5. The CDR3 here is CASGETGSNQPQHF. The CDR3 DNA follows: TGTGCCAGCGGCGAGACAGGGAGCAATCAGCCCCAGCATTTT.